Included here is one TCR beta chain sequence, with context. Its specificity is unknown. The sample originates from a study of cytomegalovirus exposure and HLA in healthy donors. The study, taken as a whole, reports: Equally common other TCR beta chains were less clonally expanded than HLA-associated ones, a later analysis found. Some public TCRs appeared in many individuals, while most sequences were rare.

The primer mix had 60 Vbeta and 13 Jbeta primers. The repertoire was sequenced with immunoSEQ multiplex PCR; TCRdb's copy has only in-frame clones and lacks some. The profile shows about 230,000 clones, 78% of them singletons. The clonotype comes from a boy aged 5-17 years in good health and CMV-seronegative. Sequencing used PBMCs.

The CDR3 sequence is CASSFGVKTGEQYF. Here the CDR3 DNA reads TGTGCCAGCAGCTTCGGGGTAAAAACGGGGGAGCAGTACTTC. The genes are TRBV13 and TRBJ2-7, with D tentatively TRBD2 (5 bases). The CDR3 spans 14 residues. V was shortened by 3 bases and J by 7 bases, with 16 bases between the two germline ends. Germline values: CDR1 PRHDT, CDR2 FYEKMQ (reference sequence).